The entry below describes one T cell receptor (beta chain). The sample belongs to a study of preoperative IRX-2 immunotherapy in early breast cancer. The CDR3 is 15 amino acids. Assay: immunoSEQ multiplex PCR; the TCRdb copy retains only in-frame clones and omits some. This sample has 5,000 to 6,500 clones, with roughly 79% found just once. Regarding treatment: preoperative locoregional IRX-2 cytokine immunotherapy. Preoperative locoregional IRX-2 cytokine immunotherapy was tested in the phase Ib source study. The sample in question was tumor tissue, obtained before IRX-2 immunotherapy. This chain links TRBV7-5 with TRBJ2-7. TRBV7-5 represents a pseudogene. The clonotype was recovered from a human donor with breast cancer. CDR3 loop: CASSFGVGGTYEQYF. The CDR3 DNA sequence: TGTGCCAGCAGCTTTGGGGTTGGCGGTACCTACGAGCAGTACTTC.